This T cell receptor (beta chain) appears in the sequencing data of a study of T cells expressing NK-cell markers. The germline gives CDR1 MNHNS, CDR2 SASEGT. CDR3 length equals 14 residues. Comments on this clonotype: Its antigen remains unidentified.

Broader study findings: For a few donors, these clonotypes were likewise the leading ones in the CD3+CD56-NKG2C+ fraction. It was still unclear whether expanded NKG2C+ T cell clones were HCMV specific.

A 5'RACE template switching approach incorporating UMIs was used to make TCR beta cDNA. TCRdb re-called the 5' RACE reads and shows each CDR3 protein once, DNA omitted. The data include just under 7,500 distinct CDR3 sequences; the top ten clones carry roughly 60%. The receptor was derived from a man aged 18 to 69 in good health. The rearrangement joins TRBV6-1 to TRBJ1-1. The sequencing input was blood T cells: a sorted CD56 or NKG2C T cell subset, CD4+ or CD8+ T cells, or bulk PBMC T cells (not recorded which). The chain's CDR3 is CASSEAGTALGAFF.